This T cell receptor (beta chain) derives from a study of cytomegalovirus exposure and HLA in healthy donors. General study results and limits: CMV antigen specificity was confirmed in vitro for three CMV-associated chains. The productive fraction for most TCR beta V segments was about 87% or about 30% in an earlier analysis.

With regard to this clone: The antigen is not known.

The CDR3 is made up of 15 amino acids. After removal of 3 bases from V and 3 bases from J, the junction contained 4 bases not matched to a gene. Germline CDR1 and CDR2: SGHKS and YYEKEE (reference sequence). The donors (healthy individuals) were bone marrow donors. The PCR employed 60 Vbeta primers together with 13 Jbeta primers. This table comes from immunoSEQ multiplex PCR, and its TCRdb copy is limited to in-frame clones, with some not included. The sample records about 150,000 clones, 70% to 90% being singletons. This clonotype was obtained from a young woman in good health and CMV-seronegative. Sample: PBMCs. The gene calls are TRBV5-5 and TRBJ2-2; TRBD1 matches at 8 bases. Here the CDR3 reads CASSSGTGYTGELFF. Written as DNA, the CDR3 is TGTGCCAGCAGCTCCGGGACAGGCTACACCGGGGAGCTGTTTTTT.